The 25 T cell receptor beta chains reported below all come from one sample, sequenced in a study of chemoradiotherapy in HPV16-positive cancers. Clones were read by immunoSEQ multiplex PCR, and TCRdb kept only the in-frame ones, dropping some. The sample lists around 5,300 clones, 70% to 90% occurring once. This specimen consisted of tumor tissue, obtained from a patient who underwent chemoradiotherapy. The receptors stem from a human donor with HPV-associated anogenital cancer.

The rearrangement links TRBV11-1 to TRBJ2-5; tentatively, D is TRBD1 or TRBD2 (5 bases each). CDR1 is SGHAT, CDR2 FQDESV, per germline (reference sequence). V lost 2 bases and J 4 bases, leaving 11 bases between the germline ends. This CDR3 region has 14 residues. The CDR3 region is CASSLSRDGETQYF. Written as DNA, the CDR3 is TGTGCCAGCAGCTTATCCAGGGACGGAGAGACCCAGTACTTC.

This chain links TRBV27 with TRBJ1-3; D is perhaps TRBD1 (5 bases). CDR1 and CDR2 (germline): MNHEY, SMNVEV (reference sequence). Trimming pared 0 bases from V and 4 bases from J, leaving 10 bases between. The CDR3 is 15 amino acids. CDR3 region: CASSLSGGTGNTIYF. CDR3 sequence (DNA): TGTGCCAGCAGTTTATCGGGGGGGACCGGAAACACCATATATTTT.

The chain combines TRBV19 with TRBJ2-5; 8 bases match TRBD1. J lost 4 bases, V lost 7 bases, and 8 bases had no gene match. Germline CDR1 is LNHDA and CDR2 is SQIVND (reference sequence). The CDR3 loop spans 14 amino acids. The CDR3: CASIDRGSGETQYF. CDR3 DNA sequence: TGTGCCAGTATCGACAGGGGATCAGGAGAGACCCAGTACTTC.

CDR3 nucleotides: TGTGCCAGCAGCTCTGACCCGTTCTACGAGCAGTACTTC. Residues: CASSSDPFYEQYF. The chain links TRBV7-9 to TRBJ2-7; D ambiguous. CDR3 length: 13 amino acids. Trimming shortened V by 4 bases and J by 3 bases, and 10 bases separated the two germline ends. Germline CDR1 and CDR2: SEHNR and FQNEAQ (reference sequence).

Here the CDR3 reads CASSPRGVNNEQFF. The CDR3 region has the DNA TGTGCCAGCTCACCACGAGGCGTCAACAATGAGCAGTTCTTC. The chain is built from TRBV18 and TRBJ2-1; D not resolved. Germline V gives CDR1 KGHSH, CDR2 LQKENI. V lost 1 base to trimming and J lost 5 bases, with 9 bases between them. CDR3 length equals 14 residues. Variable domain in full (rest from reference TRBV18 and TRBJ2-1): NAGVMQNPRHLVRRRGQEARLRCSPMKGHSHVYWYRQLPEEGLKFMVYLQKENIIDESGMPKERFSAEFPKEGPSILRIQQVVRGDSAAYFCASSPRGVNNEQFFGPGTRLTVL.

The rearrangement uses TRBV14 and TRBJ2-7, with a possible D match to TRBD2 (6 bases). CDR1 and CDR2 from the germline V gene are SGHDN and FVKESK. The CDR3 length is 17 residues. Trimming shortened V by 0 bases and J by 4 bases, and 19 bases separated the two germline ends. The CDR3 nucleotides read TGTGCCAGCAGCCAAGATGAGCGGAGGGAGAGGCGGTACGAGCAGTACTTC. Protein: CASSQDERRERRYEQYF.

This chain links TRBV6-5 with TRBJ1-2; TRBD1 matches at 7 bases. Germline lookup yields CDR1 MNHEY and CDR2 SVGAGI. Trimming took 2 bases from V and 10 from J; bases not matched to a gene: 1. This CDR3 spans 11 amino acids. The CDR3 protein is CASSYEGAYTF. In DNA form, the CDR3 reads TGTGCCAGCAGTTACGAGGGGGCCTACACCTTC.

The count of this clone is one. V is TRBV7-2 and J is TRBJ2-5; TRBD2 matches at 9 bases. V gave up 8 bases and J gave up 5 bases; unmatched junction bases: 15. Per the germline V gene, CDR1 is SGHTA and CDR2 is FQGNSA. This CDR3 has 16 residues. CDR3 region: CASLPPGGRAEETQYF. Written as DNA, the CDR3 is TGTGCCAGCCTACCCCCCGGCGGGAGGGCCGAGGAGACCCAGTACTTC. Complete variable domain (other parts from reference TRBV7-2 and TRBJ2-5): GAGVSQSPSNKVTEKGKDVELRCDPISGHTALYWYRQSLGQGLEFLIYFQGNSAPDKSGLPSDRFSAERTGGSVSTLTIQRTQQEDSAVYLCASLPPGGRAEETQYFGPGTRLLVL.

This clone was detected only a few times. The CDR3 DNA sequence: TGTGCCACCCAGATGGACGGGTCAGATACGCAGTATTTT. Its protein product is CATQMDGSDTQYF. The rearrangement uses TRBV5-6 and TRBJ2-3; no definite D call. Trimming stripped 9 bases from V and 4 bases from J, with 15 bases between. The CDR3 extends over 13 amino acids. Germline values: CDR1 SGHDT, CDR2 YYEEEE.

V is TRBV30 and J is TRBJ1-1, with a possible D match to TRBD1 (5 bases). The germline gives CDR1 GTSNPN, CDR2 SVGIG (reference sequence). V lost 4 bases and J lost 5, with 11 bases in between. This CDR3 contains 12 residues. CDR3 DNA sequence: TGTGCCTGGATTGAGTGGGGGACTGAAGCTTTCTTT. It codes for CAWIEWGTEAFF.

This rearrangement joins TRBV7-2 to TRBJ2-1; TRBD2 matches 13 bases. The CDR3 is 15 amino acids. Losses at the gene ends were 3 bases for V and 5 bases for J; bases not matched to a gene: 1. Germline V gene data show CDR1 as SGHTA and CDR2 as FQGNSA. CDR3 sequence: CASSLTSGRNNEQFF. The CDR3 DNA is TGTGCCAGCAGCTTGACTAGCGGGAGGAACAATGAGCAGTTCTTC.

The rearrangement joins TRBV27 to TRBJ1-5; D gene unclear. Germline CDR1 MNHEY, CDR2 SMNVEV (reference sequence). The ends were cut back, 5 bases at V and 2 bases at J, with 16 bases in the middle. The CDR3 has 16 residues. The CDR3 DNA sequence: TGTGCCAGCAGTCCGCAGCAGTCCTACGGCAATCAGCCCCAGCATTTT. This codes for CASSPQQSYGNQPQHF.

The chain employs TRBV11-3 and TRBJ2-2; D possibly corresponds to TRBD2 (6 bases). The CDR3 length is 15 residues. Germline lookup yields CDR1 SGHNT and CDR2 YENEEA. The V gene lost 5 bases and the J gene lost 5 bases, with 15 bases spanning the gap. DNA for the CDR3: TGTGCCAGCAGCCCCGGGAGCTTGTGGACCGGGGAGCTGTTTTTT. This sequence encodes CASSPGSLWTGELFF.

The chain combines TRBV5-1 with TRBJ2-2; 8 positions match TRBD1. This CDR3 is built from 14 residues. CDR1 and CDR2 (germline): SGHRS, YFSETQ. After removal of 10 bases from V and 5 bases from J, the junction contained 10 bases not matched to a gene. The CDR3 reads CAASRTGQTGELFF. CDR3 nucleotide sequence: TGCGCCGCATCCCGGACAGGGCAAACCGGGGAGCTGTTTTTT.

The rearrangement uses TRBV30 and TRBJ2-3; D is undetermined. Trimming shortened V by 3 bases and J by 1 base, and 5 bases separated the two germline ends. CDR1 is GTSNPN, CDR2 SVGIG, per germline (reference sequence). The CDR3 runs to 12 residues. CDR3 nucleotides: TGTGCCTGGAGCTACGGCACAGATACGCAGTATTTT. It yields the protein CAWSYGTDTQYF.

This chain connects TRBV5-6 to TRBJ2-7, with a possible D match to TRBD1 (5 bases). In germline, CDR1 is SGHDT, CDR2 YYEEEE. The V end lost 2 bases, the J end lost 7 bases, and 13 bases lay between the germline ends. The CDR3 runs 13 residues. The CDR3 loop reads CASSLQADGEQYF. DNA of the CDR3: TGTGCCAGCAGCTTACAGGCTGATGGAGAGCAGTACTTC.

This chain connects TRBV11-1 to TRBJ2-1; 11 bases map to TRBD2. The CDR3 extends over 16 amino acids. V trimming: 2 bases; J trimming: 7 bases; junction bases outside the gene matches: 7. The germline V gene has CDR1 SGHAT and CDR2 FQDESV (reference sequence). The CDR3 region is CASSLQPGLAVNEQFF. CDR3 DNA sequence: TGTGCCAGCAGCTTACAACCGGGACTAGCGGTGAATGAGCAGTTCTTC. The full variable domain, with the rest looked up from reference TRBV11-1 and TRBJ2-1, is EAEVAQSPRYKITEKSQAVAFWCDPISGHATLYWYRQILGQGPELLVQFQDESVVDDSQLPKDRFSAERLKGVDSTLKIQPAELGDSAMYLCASSLQPGLAVNEQFFGPGTRLTVL.

The rearrangement links TRBV28 to TRBJ2-1; TRBD2 matches 9 bases. CDR3 length: 13 amino acids. After removal of 6 bases from V and 8 bases from J, the junction contained 5 bases not matched to a gene. Germline V CDR1 and CDR2: MDHEN, SYDVKM. This CDR3 reads CASSTGTSYEQFF. As DNA, the CDR3 is TGTGCCAGCAGCACCGGGACTAGCTATGAGCAGTTCTTC.

This rearrangement joins TRBV28 to TRBJ1-1; a weak D match, TRBD1 (6 bases). Germline V gene lookup returns CDR1 MDHEN and CDR2 SYDVKM. This CDR3 spans 14 amino acids. Trimming cost V 10 bases and J 1 base, with 16 bases left between them. In DNA, the CDR3 is TGTGCCATAGGGAGGGGGGCCTGGAACACTGAAGCTTTCTTT. It codes for CAIGRGAWNTEAFF. Complete variable domain (other parts from reference TRBV28 and TRBJ1-1): DVKVTQSSRYLVKRTGEKVFLECVQDMDHENMFWYRQDPGLGLRLIYFSYDVKMKEKGDIPEGYSVSREKKERFSLILESASTNQTSMYLCAIGRGAWNTEAFFGQGTRLTVV.

This sequence joins TRBV7-2 and TRBJ1-4, with a weak D call TRBD1 (5 bases). V shed 4 bases and J shed 3 bases, with 12 bases lying between them. The germline CDR1 and CDR2 sequences are SGHTA and FQGNSA. CDR3 length: 15 amino acids. The CDR3 loop reads CASSSSRGPNEKLFF. The DNA for the CDR3 is TGTGCCAGCAGCTCATCTCGGGGCCCTAATGAAAAACTGTTTTTT.

The rearrangement joins TRBV7-9 to TRBJ2-7, with 7 bases identical to TRBD1. V trimming: 2 bases; J trimming: 1 base; junction bases outside the gene matches: 5. This CDR3 spans 15 amino acids. CDR1 SEHNR and CDR2 FQNEAQ come from the germline V gene (reference sequence). CDR3 protein: CASSLSLGQSYEQYF. DNA for the CDR3: TGTGCCAGCAGCTTATCCCTGGGACAGTCCTACGAGCAGTACTTC.

The genes are TRBV6-5 and TRBJ2-1; D perhaps matches TRBD1 (6 bases). The CDR3 contains 15 residues. Per the germline V gene, CDR1 is MNHEY and CDR2 is SVGAGI. The V end lost 6 bases, the J end lost 0 bases, and 12 bases lay between the germline ends. This CDR3 reads CASSSGQLSYNEQFF. The CDR3 nucleotides are TGTGCCAGCAGCAGCGGACAGCTCTCCTACAATGAGCAGTTCTTC.

V is TRBV6-1 and J is TRBJ1-1, with D possibly being TRBD1 (6 bases). V gave up 3 bases and J gave up 1 base, with 9 bases separating them. This CDR3 comprises 14 residues. The germline CDR1 and CDR2 sequences are MNHNS and SASEGT. Here the CDR3 DNA reads TGTGCCAGCAGTGACTGGGACAAGAACACTGAAGCTTTCTTT. Protein: CASSDWDKNTEAFF.

V and J are TRBV21-1 and TRBJ1-1. TRBV21-1 is a pseudogene. This CDR3 has 13 amino acids. CDR3: CAPRGRVNTEAFF. The CDR3 DNA is TGTGCCCCCAGAGGAAGGGTGAACACTGAAGCTTTCTTT.

The V and J genes are TRBV7-2 and TRBJ2-2, with D perhaps TRBD1 or TRBD2 (6 bases each). Germline V CDR1 and CDR2: SGHTA, FQGNSA. The CDR3 is 18 residues long. V was shortened by 2 bases and J by 2 bases, with 18 bases between the two germline ends. The CDR3 region is CASSLRLSGASNTGELFF. CDR3 DNA sequence: TGTGCCAGCAGCTTAAGATTATCGGGGGCAAGTAACACCGGGGAGCTGTTTTTT.